This T cell receptor beta chain was recorded in a study of shared clonotypes between healthy human individuals. Assay used: immunoSEQ multiplex PCR; TCRdb lists only in-frame clones, some missing. The table lists roughly 2 million clones, more than 90% of them singletons. This clonotype was sampled from a man younger than 30 in good health. Specimen: naive CD4+ T cells sorted from blood. Sample subset: CD45RA+ positively selected.

CDR3 loop: CATSRDLGGMYF. The CDR3, as DNA: TGTGCCACCAGCAGAGATCTGGGGGGTATGTACTTC. This chain joins TRBV15 and TRBJ2-7; D may be TRBD2 (6 bases). CDR3 length equals 12 residues. The germline V gene has CDR1 LNHNV and CDR2 YYDKDF (reference sequence). V was cut by 0 bases and J by 12 bases, with 12 bases left in between.